Listed below are T cell receptor beta chains from one sample, sequenced in a study of T-cell reconstitution after alpha-beta-depleted transplantation in children. TCRdb re-derived calls from the PCR reads in MiXCR, one entry per CDR3 protein. The sample lists about 690,000 distinct CDR3 sequences; approximately 16% were seen once. Sequencing used PBMCs from the stem cell graft donor, obtained from the stem cell graft. These receptors all stem from a human donor who donated a stem cell graft to a child with acute myeloid leukemia. The CDR3 runs from the conserved cysteine through the conserved F or W. The D gene is left open where the match is weak. The size entry is marked missing in some rows and otherwise reads once, few, many or a size class.

TRBJ1-4	TRBV20-1	many	-	CSASLVSTNEKLFF	TGCAGTGCTAGTCTGGTTTCGACTAATGAAAAACTGTTTTTT
TRBJ1-1	TRBV5-1	many	-	CASSQDGNTEAFF	TGCGCCAGCAGCCAAGACGGGAACACTGAAGCTTTCTTT
TRBJ1-1	TRBV7-2	-	-	CASSLVRTVNTEAFF	TGTGCCAGCAGCTTAGTTCGGACAGTGAACACTGAAGCTTTCTTT
TRBJ2-2	TRBV7-3	-	-	CASSVHGAEQTGELFF	TGTGCCAGCAGCGTTCATGGGGCCGAACAAACCGGGGAGCTGTTTTTT
TRBJ1-6	TRBV20-1	many	-	CSASPRDTGLYSPLHF	TGCAGTGCTTCCCCTCGGGACACGGGATTATATTCACCCCTCCACTTT
TRBJ2-7	TRBV18	-	-	CASSPLDPPYEQYF	TGTGCCAGCTCACCACTAGATCCGCCCTACGAGCAGTACTTC
TRBJ2-3	TRBV7-9	few	TRBD2	CASSLDAGEADTQYF	TGTGCCAGCAGCTTAGACGCGGGGGAGGCAGATACGCAGTATTTT
TRBJ1-2	TRBV12-3/TRBV12-4	-	TRBD1	CASSFTGGRGYTF	TGTGCCAGCAGTTTTACAGGGGGGAGAGGCTACACCTTC
TRBJ2-1	TRBV15	many	-	CATSRDLAQNNEQFF	TGTGCCACCAGCAGAGATCTTGCACAGAACAATGAGCAGTTCTTC
TRBJ1-1	TRBV12-3/TRBV12-4	-	-	CASSSMGWTEAFF	TGTGCCAGCAGTTCTATGGGGTGGACTGAAGCTTTCTTT
TRBJ1-1	TRBV6-7	-	-	CARPPTLGRNTEAFF	TGTGCTAGACCCCCGACCCTGGGGAGGAACACTGAAGCTTTCTTT
TRBJ2-3	TRBV28	-	TRBD1	CASRHGTGEQIDTQYF	TGTGCCAGCAGACACGGGACAGGGGAACAGATAGATACGCAGTATTTT
TRBJ2-3	TRBV13	many	TRBD2	CASAGGRTDTQYF	TGTGCCAGTGCGGGGGGACGCACAGATACGCAGTATTTT
TRBJ2-5	TRBV10-2	-	-	CASSESGDQETQYF	TGCGCCAGCAGTGAATCAGGTGACCAAGAGACCCAGTACTTC
TRBJ2-1	TRBV24-1	many	-	CATSDTSGTGSYNEQFF	TGTGCCACCAGTGACACTTCCGGGACCGGATCCTACAATGAGCAGTTCTTC
TRBJ1-2	TRBV29-1	many	TRBD1	CSVPDRRDNYGYTF	TGCAGCGTCCCGGACAGGAGGGATAACTATGGCTACACCTTC
TRBJ1-5	TRBV28	few	-	CASRGPNQPQHF	TGTGCCAGCAGGGGCCCCAATCAGCCCCAGCATTTT
TRBJ1-5	TRBV24-1	many	-	CATSDPTENVDQPQHF	TGTGCCACCAGTGACCCGACCGAAAATGTGGATCAGCCCCAGCATTTT
TRBJ2-3	TRBV2	-	-	CASSEEVAGDTQYF	TGTGCCAGCAGTGAAGAGGTCGCCGGGGATACGCAGTATTTT
TRBJ2-2	TRBV29-1	-	TRBD1	CSALGAGGTGELFF	TGCAGCGCCTTAGGGGCAGGGGGCACCGGGGAGCTGTTTTTT
TRBJ2-3	TRBV28	few	-	CASSSSQGGITDTQYF	TGTGCCAGCAGCTCTTCACAGGGGGGGATAACAGATACGCAGTATTTT
TRBJ2-1	TRBV12-3/TRBV12-4	-	-	CASTRAGYGFGNEQFF	TGTGCCAGCACTAGAGCGGGCTACGGCTTTGGGAATGAGCAGTTCTTC